This T cell receptor beta chain comes out of a study of a mutant IDH1 vaccine in newly diagnosed glioma. Study at large: Receipt of radiotherapy, temozolomide, or both preceded the study, and most received both.

Libraries were prepared by immunoSEQ multiplex PCR; TCRdb keeps only in-frame clonotypes and omits some of them. Of roughly 120,000 clones detected, about nine tenths appear once; the ten largest clones hold around 0.6%. This CDR3 is built from 14 residues. In germline, CDR1 is SNHLY, CDR2 FYNNEI. V lost 7 bases to trimming and J lost 0 bases, with 13 bases between them. Time point defined: week 11, during vaccination. Doses consisted of 300 ug of mutant IDH1 20-mer peptide each, paired with topical imiquimod. With regard to this clone: Antigen: not known.

The TCR sequence derives from a woman in her forties or fifties with glioma. Sequences were derived from PBMCs, sampled from a glioma patient whose treatment included an IDH1 peptide vaccine. The V call is TRBV2, the J call TRBJ2-7; D is unclear. The CDR3 reads CASTLFGVSYEQYF. CDR3 coding DNA: TGTGCCAGCACCCTCTTTGGCGTCTCCTACGAGCAGTACTTC.